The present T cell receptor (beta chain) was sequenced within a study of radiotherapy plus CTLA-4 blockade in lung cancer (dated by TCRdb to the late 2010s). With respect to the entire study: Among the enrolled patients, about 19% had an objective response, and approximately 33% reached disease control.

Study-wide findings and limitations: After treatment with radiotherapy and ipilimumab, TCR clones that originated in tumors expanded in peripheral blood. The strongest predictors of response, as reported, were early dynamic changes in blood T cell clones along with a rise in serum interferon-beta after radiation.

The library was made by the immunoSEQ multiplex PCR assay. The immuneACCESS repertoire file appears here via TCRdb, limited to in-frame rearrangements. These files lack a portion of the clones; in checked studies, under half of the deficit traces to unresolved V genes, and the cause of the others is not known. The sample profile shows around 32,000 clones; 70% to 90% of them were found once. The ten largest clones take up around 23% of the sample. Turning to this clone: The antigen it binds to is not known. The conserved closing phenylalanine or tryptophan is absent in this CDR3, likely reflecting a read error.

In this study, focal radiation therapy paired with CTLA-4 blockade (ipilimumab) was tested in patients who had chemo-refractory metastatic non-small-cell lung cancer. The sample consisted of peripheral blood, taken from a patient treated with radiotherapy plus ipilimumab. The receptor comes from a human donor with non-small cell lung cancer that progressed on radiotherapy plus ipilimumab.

The CDR3 region reads CATVTGGNSPLHS. The bases read TGTGCCACTGTTACAGGGGGAAATTCACCCCTCCACTCT. The chain links TRBV6-6 with TRBJ1-6; the central 8 bases match TRBD1. The germline V and J ends show losses of 10 bases and 7 bases respectively, and no gene match explains 6 bases of the junction. From its first to its last residue, the CDR3 has 13 amino acids. The DNA shown is the 39-base CDR3, in frame from base 1. As encoded in the germline V gene (reference sequence), CDR1 is MNHNY while CDR2 is SVGAGI.